This TCR beta chain was captured in a study of blood T cell repertoires in COVID-19. The overall study: PBMCs, B-cell-depleted T cells, or T cells provided the cDNA or gDNA that made up the material.

As handled by the study authors: Amplifying reference gene primers gave estimates of nucleated cell counts. Repertoires were generated with immunoSEQ multiplex PCR, while TCRdb's copy carries only in-frame clones and drops some. From that table come the V and J calls and clone size; the DNA was used to work out D and trimming. This table has roughly 120,000 clones, about 85% appearing once. The germline V gene encodes CDR1 MNHEY and CDR2 SVGAGI. V shed 2 bases and J 6 bases; nucleotides not matched to a gene: 5. The CDR3 spans 14 residues. This receptor was taken from a man older than 75 with acute or convalescent COVID-19. The sequenced sample was peripheral blood. The chain combines TRBV6-5 with TRBJ2-3; TRBD2 matches at 7 bases. The CDR3: CASSYGAGVDTQYF. In nucleotides, the CDR3 is TGTGCCAGCAGTTACGGGGCGGGAGTGGATACGCAGTATTTT.